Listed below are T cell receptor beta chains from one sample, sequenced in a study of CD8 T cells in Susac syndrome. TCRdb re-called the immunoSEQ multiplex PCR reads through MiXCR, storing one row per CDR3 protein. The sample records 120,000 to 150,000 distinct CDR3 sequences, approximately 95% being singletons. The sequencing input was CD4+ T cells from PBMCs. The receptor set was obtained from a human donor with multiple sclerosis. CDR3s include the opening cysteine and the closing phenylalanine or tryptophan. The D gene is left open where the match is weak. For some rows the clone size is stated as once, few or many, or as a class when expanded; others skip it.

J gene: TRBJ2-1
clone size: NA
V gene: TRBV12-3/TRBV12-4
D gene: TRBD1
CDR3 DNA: TGTGCCAGCAGTTTACAGGGACAGGGATGGTCTGGGGCTGATGAGCAGTTCTTC
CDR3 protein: CASSLQGQGWSGADEQFF

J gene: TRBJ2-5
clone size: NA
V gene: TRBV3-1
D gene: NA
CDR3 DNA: TGTGCCAGCAGCCAAGGTAGAGGGCAGACCCAGTACTTC
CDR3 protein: CASSQGRGQTQYF

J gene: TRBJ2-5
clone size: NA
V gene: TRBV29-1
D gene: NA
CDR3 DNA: TGCAGCGTTGATTACAGTCAAGAGACCCAGTACTTC
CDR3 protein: CSVDYSQETQYF

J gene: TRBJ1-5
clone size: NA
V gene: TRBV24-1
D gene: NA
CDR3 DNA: TGTGCCACCAGTGATACGGGGGCAGGCAATCAGCCCCAGCATTTT
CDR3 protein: CATSDTGAGNQPQHF

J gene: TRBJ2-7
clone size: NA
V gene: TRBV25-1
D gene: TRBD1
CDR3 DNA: TGTGCCAGCAGTGGGACAGGGTCTAATAATGAGCAGTACTTC
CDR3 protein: CASSGTGSNNEQYF

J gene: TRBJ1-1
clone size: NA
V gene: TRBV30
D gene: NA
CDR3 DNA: TGTGCCTGGAACCCGAACACTGAAGCTTTCTTT
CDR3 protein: CAWNPNTEAFF

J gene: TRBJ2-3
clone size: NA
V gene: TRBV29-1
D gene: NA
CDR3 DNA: TGCAGCGTGAAGCAGGGCACAGATACGCAGTATTTT
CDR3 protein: CSVKQGTDTQYF

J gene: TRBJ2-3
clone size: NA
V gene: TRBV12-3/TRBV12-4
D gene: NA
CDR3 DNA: TGTGCCAGCACCCCTTTTAGCCGACCCGGGGCAGATACGCAGTATTTT
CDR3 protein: CASTPFSRPGADTQYF

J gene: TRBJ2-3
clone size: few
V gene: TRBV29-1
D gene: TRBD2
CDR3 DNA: TGCAGCGTTACTGCGGGAGGGCCAACAGATACGCAGTATTTT
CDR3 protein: CSVTAGGPTDTQYF

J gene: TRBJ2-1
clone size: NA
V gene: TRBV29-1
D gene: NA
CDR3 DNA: TGCAGCGTGAAGGGACCAAGTGCAGAGCAGTTCTTC
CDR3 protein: CSVKGPSAEQFF

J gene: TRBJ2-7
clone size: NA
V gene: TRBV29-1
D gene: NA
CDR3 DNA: TGCAGCGCTGCCCGGGACCGCTCCTACGAGCAGTACTTC
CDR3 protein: CSAARDRSYEQYF

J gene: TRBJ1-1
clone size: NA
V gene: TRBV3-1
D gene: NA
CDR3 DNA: TGTGCCAGCAGCCAAGATAAGGTTAGCACTGAAGCTTTCTTT
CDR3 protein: CASSQDKVSTEAFF

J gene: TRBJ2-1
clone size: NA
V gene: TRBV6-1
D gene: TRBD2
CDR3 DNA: TGTGCCACTGCGGGACTAGCGGGAGAGTCTGATGAGCAGTTCTTC
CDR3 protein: CATAGLAGESDEQFF

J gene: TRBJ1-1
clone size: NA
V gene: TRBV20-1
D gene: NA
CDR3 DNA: TGCAGTGCTAGACCCCAGGGATTTAACACTGAAGCTTTCTTT
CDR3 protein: CSARPQGFNTEAFF

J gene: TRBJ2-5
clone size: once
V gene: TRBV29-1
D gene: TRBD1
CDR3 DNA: TGCAGCGTGGATCGGACAGGGCTAAGAGAGACCCAGTACTTC
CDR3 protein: CSVDRTGLRETQYF

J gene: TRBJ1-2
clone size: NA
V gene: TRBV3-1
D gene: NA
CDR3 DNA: TGTGCCAGCAGCCAGGAAGGGTTCTATGGCTACACCTTC
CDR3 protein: CASSQEGFYGYTF

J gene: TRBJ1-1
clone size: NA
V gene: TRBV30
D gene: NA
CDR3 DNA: TGTGCCTGGATTACCATTTCGGGGACTGAAGCTTTCTTT
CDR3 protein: CAWITISGTEAFF

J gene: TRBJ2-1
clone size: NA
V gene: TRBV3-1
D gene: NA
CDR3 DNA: TGTGCCAGCAGCCATCCGGTGGGGTACTCCTACAATGAGCAGTTCTTC
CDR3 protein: CASSHPVGYSYNEQFF

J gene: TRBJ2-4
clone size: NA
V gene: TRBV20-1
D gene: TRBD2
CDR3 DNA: TGCAGTGCTAGAGATCCCAGCGGGGGGGCGGGAAACATTCAGTACTTC
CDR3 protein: CSARDPSGGAGNIQYF

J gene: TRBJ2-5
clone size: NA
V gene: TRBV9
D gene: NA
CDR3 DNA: TGTGCCAGCAGCGTAGCCCCGGGAGTTAGGGGAGAGACCCAGTACTTC
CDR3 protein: CASSVAPGVRGETQYF

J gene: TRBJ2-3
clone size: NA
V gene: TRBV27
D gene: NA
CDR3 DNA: TGTGCCAGCAGTCTGACTAGGCGCACAGATACGCAGTATTTT
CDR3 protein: CASSLTRRTDTQYF

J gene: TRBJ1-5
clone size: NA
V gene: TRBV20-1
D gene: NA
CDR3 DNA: TGCAGTGCTACCCAGGGGAATGGCAATCAGCCCCAGCATTTT
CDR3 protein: CSATQGNGNQPQHF

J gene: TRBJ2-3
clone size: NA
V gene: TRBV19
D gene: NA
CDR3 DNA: TGTGCCGCAGGAATCACAGATACGCAGTATTTT
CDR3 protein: CAAGITDTQYF

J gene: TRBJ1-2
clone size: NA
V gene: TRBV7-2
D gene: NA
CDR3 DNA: TGTGCCAGCAGTCAAGCCCGGGATCCAGGCTACACCTTC
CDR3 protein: CASSQARDPGYTF

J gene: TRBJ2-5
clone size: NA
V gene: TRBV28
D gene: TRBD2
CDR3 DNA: TGTGCCACCCGGCTAGCGGGACGCCAAGAGACCCAGTACTTC
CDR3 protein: CATRLAGRQETQYF

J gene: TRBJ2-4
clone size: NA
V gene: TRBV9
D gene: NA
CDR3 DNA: TGTGCCAGCAGCGTAGAGGCAGGTCTAGCCAAAAACATTCAGTACTTC
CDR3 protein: CASSVEAGLAKNIQYF

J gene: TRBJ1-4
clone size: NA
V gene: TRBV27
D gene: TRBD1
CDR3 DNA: TGTGCCAGCAGTTGGGGGACAGGGAAGGGTGAAAAACTGTTTTTT
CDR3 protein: CASSWGTGKGEKLFF

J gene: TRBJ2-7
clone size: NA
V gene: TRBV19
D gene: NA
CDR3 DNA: TGTGCCAGTAGTATAATGGGCCAGGCTGGGAACGAGCAGTACTTC
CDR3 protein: CASSIMGQAGNEQYF

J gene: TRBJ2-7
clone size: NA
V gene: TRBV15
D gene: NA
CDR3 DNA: TGTGCCACCAGCAGAGAGGAAAACCTAGTCTCCTACGAGCAGTACTTC
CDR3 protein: CATSREENLVSYEQYF

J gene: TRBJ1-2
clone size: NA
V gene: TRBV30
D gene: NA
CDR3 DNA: TGTGCCTGGACTGTTTTGCTCAACTATGGCTACACCTTC
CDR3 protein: CAWTVLLNYGYTF

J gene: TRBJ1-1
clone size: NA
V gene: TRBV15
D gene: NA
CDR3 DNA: TGTGCCACCAGCAGACCGGATTTCAGGGAAGCTTTCTTT
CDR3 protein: CATSRPDFREAFF

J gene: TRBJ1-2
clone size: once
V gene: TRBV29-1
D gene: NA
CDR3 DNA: TGCAGCGTTTTACAGGGTCTCTATGGCTACACCTTC
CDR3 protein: CSVLQGLYGYTF

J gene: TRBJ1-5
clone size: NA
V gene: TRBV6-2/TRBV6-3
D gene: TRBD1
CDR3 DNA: TGTGCCAGCAGTGACAGGGTTCGTGCCAATCAGCCCCAGCATTTT
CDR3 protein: CASSDRVRANQPQHF

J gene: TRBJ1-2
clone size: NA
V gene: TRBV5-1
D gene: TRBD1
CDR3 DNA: TGCGCCAGCAGCTTGACAGGGGCCTATGGCTACACCTTC
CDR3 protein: CASSLTGAYGYTF